This T cell receptor (beta chain) was sequenced in a study of cytomegalovirus exposure and HLA in healthy donors (TCRdb year 2017). Concerning the study at large: An earlier analysis of 587 of the donors reported 250 to 300 Gb of sequence data and 117 million unique TCR beta sequences from about 200 million T cells. Approximately 300 gigabases of sequencing data and 91 million or so unique TCR sequences made up an early release that covered roughly 670 HLA-typed donors. The genetic ancestry cluster associated with self-reported Caucasian donors included roughly four fifths of the roughly 380 genotyped donors. The study was designed to test whether signatures of past pathogen exposure could be identified by cataloging public T cell receptors. Using immunosequencing, the study profiled T cell repertoires from 500 to 800 subjects and related those repertoires to cytomegalovirus serostatus. Besides the first cohort of some 670 subjects, a separate validation cohort made up of over 95 different subjects was used. High-throughput TCR immunosequencing, statistical association of individual TCRs with disease status, and machine learning were combined to predict cytomegalovirus infection status. To study patterns of TCR occurrence, a later analysis re-analyzed previously published TCR beta repertoires from more than 550 donors and added high-resolution HLA genotyping. In the later analysis, no new phenotypic data were used to find candidate immune exposures; instead, reliance was placed on TCR beta sequences and their occurrence across donors. To decide whether each TCR beta V gene segment behaved as functional or pseudogenic, an earlier analysis of some 600 of the donors relied on high-throughput TCR beta sequencing. Donor age, sex, ethnicity and CMV serostatus were compiled alongside the repertoire data. A later genetic analysis used genome-wide SNP genotypes for about 65% of the roughly 670 donors, treating that subset as a discovery cohort. Every discovery cohort repertoire had been produced on one sequencing platform. Both class I and class II loci were covered by HLA typing, at four-digit resolution. Typing coverage differed by locus: A, B, C, DRB1 and DQB1 were typed in roughly 620-640 donors, DQA1 in about 510, DPA1 in around 600, and DPB1 in roughly 450. A handful of DR-DQ haplotypes were handled as single units for association and clustering because linkage in the cohort was strong. Among about 360 genotyped donors of the cohort, an average of around 240,000 unique TCR beta nucleotide sequences were sequenced per donor, around 20% of them non-productive. Points the paper makes about the study in general: Across donors, most TCR sequences were observed very rarely, whereas some public TCRs were present in many individuals. A cluster of highly shared sequence variants was judged likely to represent a technical artifact of the sequencing pipeline. In the study, some 180 TCR beta chains were listed as associated with cytomegalovirus. Only TCR beta chains were sequenced in this cohort, and the absence of alpha or paired-chain data limited detectable features. Roughly uniform sequencing depth across donors was assumed in presence/absence analyses, although this assumption may not hold. When HLA alleles, especially DR and DQ, strongly co-occurred, attributing TCR associations to individual alleles was difficult. In a later analysis, several top co-occurrence clusters were reported to appear linked to parvovirus B19, influenza, CMV and Epstein-Barr virus. According to the authors, the approach could potentially be generalized to other disease states and immunological phenotypes. A few of the identified cytomegalovirus-associated TCR beta chains were confirmed in vitro to be specific for cytomegalovirus antigens. Fewer than 20 rarely observed V segments, including chromosome 9 orphons, were excluded from the earlier analysis of some 590 of the donors because counts were too low. A further reported finding was that TCR beta sequences accurately predicted the HLA-A and HLA-B alleles for most subjects in the first cohort. Most CMV-associated TCR beta chains appeared to be HLA-restricted in a later analysis, and the HLA associations seemed to be driven largely by CMV exposure. Linkage disequilibrium might explain the correlated functional status among segregating V segments, but an unknown experimental factor could not be ruled out. In a later analysis, the rate of TCR association differed among HLA loci, with DRB1 alleles having the most associated TCRs and HLA-C alleles having the fewest. Some IMGT-functional V segments, including TRBV6-2 and TRBV6-3, could not be told apart with the 87-base-pair reads, so those segments were excluded. In an earlier analysis of fewer than 700 of the donors, most TCR beta V segments appeared in productive rearrangements about 87% or about 30% of the time, broadly matching IMGT annotations. Cytomegalovirus status was reported to be diagnosed by the classifier with high specificity and sensitivity in both the original and validation cohorts. A later genetic analysis reported fewer N-insertions in productive TCRs among donors in an Asian-associated ancestry cluster than the approximately 670-donor mean. In a later analysis, HLA-associated TCR beta chains were found to be more clonally expanded and to have lower generation probabilities than equally common non-associated chains. A later genetic analysis associated a missense DCLRE1C variant with V-gene and J-gene trimming of TCR beta chains, and an independent cohort replicated the association. Because HLA typing was missing for some donors at each locus, association tests included only the typed subset. At a false discovery rate of 0.05, a later analysis linked 15,000 to 20,000 TCR beta sequences to specific HLA alleles. CMV serostatus was the only immune exposure information available for the cohort.

This clone is a singleton in its sample. The specificity of this receptor is unknown. Base-call qualities are not available, and no considerably larger clone is one nucleotide away. From cysteine to phenylalanine, the CDR3 is 17 amino acids long. Solely the CDR3 DNA is kept, with 51 bases framed from the first base. Trimming removed 1 base from V and 0 bases from J, leaving 13 bases between the germline ends. The method was the immunoSEQ multiplex PCR assay. A mixture of 60 forward primers for TCR Vbeta segments and 13 reverse primers for TCR Jbeta segments was used in the multiplex PCR. The CDR3 region of rearranged TCR beta genes was amplified from genomic DNA with a multiplex PCR assay. The Illumina HiSeq System was used to sequence the amplified TCR beta libraries as 87-base-pair reads. The published analysis was carried out like this. Across the roughly 700 repertoires, a later analysis counted roughly 84 million unique TCR beta chains, 9.5 million to 12 million of which were shared by at least two donors. To remove PCR and sequencing errors, raw reads were error-corrected and collapsed into unique sequences using a nearest-neighbor algorithm that merged closely related sequences. Alignment of CDR3 sequences to IMGT reference sequences was used to assign V, D and J gene segments. Each retained sequence needed at least a six-nucleotide match to both a V gene segment and a J gene segment. Rearrangements were called productive when the CDR3 lacked stop codons and stayed in frame with V and J; all others were non-productive. CDR3 was defined according to IMGT convention as the region running from the second conserved V-encoded cysteine to the conserved J-encoded phenylalanine. The earlier analysis of 500 to 600 of the donors excluded sequences that lacked an unambiguous match to a single V gene segment. An earlier analysis of fewer than 650 of the donors classified V segments as functional when productive rearrangements were above 56.7% and as segregating when the standard deviation between donors was above 5%. A statistical classification framework was built to diagnose cytomegalovirus status from the catalog of TCR beta chain sequences. In a later analysis, TCR nucleotide sequences were compared against IMGT/GENE-DB human TR gene sequences so that V and J genes could be assigned. A later analysis assigned CDR3 sequences and most-parsimonious VDJ recombination scenarios with the TCRdist pipeline. In a later analysis, each TCR beta chain was defined by its CDR3 amino acid sequence together with its V-gene family, and reads without a unique V-gene family were excluded. As a way to deal with suspected cross-contamination and a sequencing artifact, a later analysis dropped roughly 620 nucleotide sequences that were highly shared and had low generation probability. A later analysis calculated a clonal expansion index for each public chain from normalized within-repertoire ranks of inferred template counts. A later analysis computed generation probabilities with a VDJ recombination model fitted to out-of-frame rearrangements, and checked the results against IGoR. In a later analysis, hypergeometric tests were used to score TCR-TCR, TCR-HLA and TCR-CMV co-occurrence, with a repertoire-size bias correction applied to TCR pairs. False discovery rates were estimated in a later analysis by permuting HLA or CMV assignments 20 times. In a later analysis, co-occurring TCRs were grouped using DBSCAN, and TCRdist sequence similarity was added for clustering within HLA-allele-positive subsets. Repertoires with fewer than 30,000 or more than 120,000 public chains, plus five repertoires with anomalous nucleotide sharing, were excluded from co-occurrence clustering. TCRdb retrieved this table from immuneACCESS and kept in-frame rearrangements only. Not all clones are present; in checked studies, unresolved V genes account for under half, and no reason is known for the remainder. V, J and clone size reflect that table, while D and trimming were determined from the DNA. This sample holds tens of thousands of clones; about 80% were observed only once. About 34% of the sample lies in the top ten.

The cohort comprised fewer than 700 healthy bone marrow donors. At the time of sampling, every cohort member was nominally healthy, though immune exposures that went unrecorded were likely present. The donor tested CMV seropositive, placing the donor among the 289 seropositive members of the cohort. A peripheral blood sample was provided by each donor, and peripheral blood mononuclear cells were used for TCR beta sequencing. The Qiagen DNeasy Blood Extraction Kit was used to extract genomic DNA from the blood cell samples. Sequencing input: PBMCs. The chain couples TRBV5-3 to TRBJ2-2, and possibly TRBD2, on 6 matching bases. TRBV5-3 is an ORF; its function is uncertain. The source is a man between 50 and 59 years old in good health and CMV-seropositive. The DNA sequence reads TGTGCCAGAAGCTTGTTCGTGTCGGGGGCGAACACCGGGGAGCTGTTTTTT. It encodes CARSLFVSGANTGELFF.